The clone carrying this TCR beta chain was recorded a few times. The sample comes from a study of blood T cell repertoires in COVID-19. At the level of the study: Samples representing acute and convalescent COVID-19 were sourced from the United States, Italy and Spain.

Methods used by the authors: From reference gene primer amplification, estimates of nucleated cell counts were derived. TCRdb keeps only in-frame clones here, not all; method: immunoSEQ multiplex PCR. The V and J calls and clone size are taken from that table; D and trimming were inferred from the DNA. The data hold 280,000 or so clones, with 85% observed a single time. Germline lookup yields CDR1 SGHVS and CDR2 FNYEAQ. The CDR3 is 12 amino acids. V gave up 4 bases and J gave up 3 bases, with 3 bases separating them. All enrollees were roughly 18 to 90 years old and from about two dozen US areas. Two negative PCRs, clearance, or symptom resolution were required of recovered Cohort 3 donors.

Sequencing input: PBMCs or T cells enriched from blood (not recorded which). The clonotype comes from a woman between 45 and 60 years old who had recovered from COVID-19. The V and J genes are TRBV7-6 and TRBJ2-2; D remains ambiguous. The CDR3 loop is CASSSHTGELFF. The CDR3 DNA is TGTGCCAGCAGCTCTCACACCGGGGAGCTGTTTTTT.